A selection of T cell receptor beta chains follows, all from one sample in a study of blood T cells in healthy people across ages. A single record per CDR3 protein comes from TCRdb applying MiXCR to the 5' RACE reads. The sample includes 1,800,000 or so distinct CDR3 sequences, about 39% of them seen just once. The sequenced sample consisted of blood. These receptors were taken from a human donor in good health. CDR3s include the opening cysteine and the closing phenylalanine or tryptophan. A D gene is named only where the DNA matches it firmly. The size entry is marked missing in some rows and otherwise reads once, few, many or a size class.

few	TRBD2	TRBV7-2	TRBJ2-3	TGTGCCAGCAGCTCCGGGACTAGCGGGGGGTACACAGATACGCAGTATTTT	CASSSGTSGGYTDTQYF
-	-	TRBV27	TRBJ1-5	TGTGCCAGCAGTTTAATCGTGAATCAGCCCCAGCATTTT	CASSLIVNQPQHF
few	-	TRBV7-2	TRBJ2-7	TGTGCCAGCAGCTTCAACCAAGGCTGCGAGCAGTACTTC	CASSFNQGCEQYF
-	-	TRBV7-8	TRBJ2-6	TGTGCCAGCAGCTTAGAGGCGGGGGCAAGCTCTGGGGCCAACGTCCTGACTTTC	CASSLEAGASSGANVLTF
-	-	TRBV12-3/TRBV12-4	TRBJ1-2	TGTGCCAGCAGTTTCAACGGCAATAACTATGGCTACACCTTC	CASSFNGNNYGYTF
-	-	TRBV3-1	TRBJ1-2	TGTGCCAGCAGCCAAAATCCGGGGGGCGAGAGTGGCTACACCTTC	CASSQNPGGESGYTF
few	-	TRBV5-4	TRBJ1-1	TGTGCCAGCAGCCCGACTCCATTATATAGTCGGGGCACTGAAGCCTTCTTT	CASSPTPLYSRGTEAFF
few	-	TRBV28	TRBJ2-7	TGTGCCAGCAGTCATCTACCCCAAGGGAACGAGCAGTACTTC	CASSHLPQGNEQYF
few	TRBD1	TRBV6-5	TRBJ2-1	TGTGCCAGCAGTTACTATACGACAGGGGGGGAGCAGTTCTTC	CASSYYTTGGEQFF
few	TRBD1	TRBV7-9	TRBJ1-2	TGTGCCAGCAGCTTCTCCGGGACAGACTATGGCTACACCTTC	CASSFSGTDYGYTF
-	-	TRBV5-1	TRBJ2-7	TGCGCCAGCAGCTGGGGTGACACGATCTCCTACGAGCAGTACTTC	CASSWGDTISYEQYF
few	TRBD1	TRBV20-1	TRBJ1-5	TGCAGTGCTACACAGGGGACTCATCAGCCCCAGCATTTT	CSATQGTHQPQHF
-	-	TRBV12-3/TRBV12-4	TRBJ1-2	TGTGCCAGCAGTTTAGTCGAACAGGTCTATGGCTACACCTTC	CASSLVEQVYGYTF
many	-	TRBV6-5	TRBJ2-7	TGTGCCAGCAGTTACTTAGCGGACTCCTCCTACGAGCAGTACTTC	CASSYLADSSYEQYF
-	-	TRBV4-3	TRBJ1-2	TGCGCCAGCAGCCAAGATTCCAGAGACTATGGCTACACCTTC	CASSQDSRDYGYTF
-	-	TRBV9	TRBJ1-5	TGTGCCAGCAGCGTAGGCCCAGGGGAAGGTCAGCCCCAGCATTTT	CASSVGPGEGQPQHF
few	TRBD2	TRBV18	TRBJ2-3	TGTGCCAGCTCACCACGGACTAGCGGGGGGGCTAGCACAGATACGCAGTATTTT	CASSPRTSGGASTDTQYF
-	-	TRBV15	TRBJ1-2	TGTGCCACCAGCAGGGGGATAGTCTTATCTAACTATGGCTACACCTTC	CATSRGIVLSNYGYTF
-	-	TRBV7-8	TRBJ2-6	TGTGCCAGCAGCTTAGAGGCTCATATCGTAAACTCTGGGGCCAACGTCCCGACTTTC	CASSLEAHIVNSGANVPTF
-	TRBD2	TRBV4-3	TRBJ2-7	TGCGCCAGCAGCCAAGGAATTAGCGGGTCTTACGAGCAGTACTTC	CASSQGISGSYEQYF
few	TRBD1	TRBV20-1	TRBJ1-2	TGCAGTGCTAGAGAGACAGGGGGACCGTTTGGCTACACCTTC	CSARETGGPFGYTF
-	-	TRBV7-3	TRBJ2-7	TGTGCCAGCAGCTTTGGACAGATGGAAGAGCAGTACTTC	CASSFGQMEEQYF
-	-	TRBV28	TRBJ2-1	TGTGCCAGCAGACTTATGAGGGGTGAGCAGTTCTTC	CASRLMRGEQFF
-	-	TRBV5-1	TRBJ2-7	TGCGCCAGCAGCCCAATCTCTAGCCCGATCCACTACGAGCAGTACTTC	CASSPISSPIHYEQYF
-	TRBD2	TRBV20-1	TRBJ2-3	TGCAGTGCCTCGGGGAGCGGGGGGGTCACAGATACGCAGTATTTT	CSASGSGGVTDTQYF
-	-	TRBV7-2	TRBJ1-1	TGTGCCAGCAGCCAAGGGGGGTGGGGTGAAGCTTTCTTT	CASSQGGWGEAFF
-	-	TRBV9	TRBJ1-2	TGTGCCAGCAGAGCCCCTCGGGGCGGCTATGGCTACACCTTC	CASRAPRGGYGYTF
-	-	TRBV29-1	TRBJ2-7	TGCAGCGCCAACCCATCGACAGGATCCTCCTACGAGCAGTACTTC	CSANPSTGSSYEQYF
few	TRBD1	TRBV7-2	TRBJ2-5	TGTGCCAGCAGCTTAGGGACAGGGAGAGGAAGAGAGACCCAGTACTTC	CASSLGTGRGRETQYF
-	TRBD2	TRBV20-1	TRBJ2-2	TGCAGTGCTGCCCACCCGGGACTAGCGGCACAGGCGAACACCGGGGAGCTGTTTTTT	CSAAHPGLAAQANTGELFF
-	-	TRBV20-1	TRBJ1-2	TGCAGTGCTAGAGTTGTAACTGAGTTCCATTGTGGCTACACCTTC	CSARVVTEFHCGYTF